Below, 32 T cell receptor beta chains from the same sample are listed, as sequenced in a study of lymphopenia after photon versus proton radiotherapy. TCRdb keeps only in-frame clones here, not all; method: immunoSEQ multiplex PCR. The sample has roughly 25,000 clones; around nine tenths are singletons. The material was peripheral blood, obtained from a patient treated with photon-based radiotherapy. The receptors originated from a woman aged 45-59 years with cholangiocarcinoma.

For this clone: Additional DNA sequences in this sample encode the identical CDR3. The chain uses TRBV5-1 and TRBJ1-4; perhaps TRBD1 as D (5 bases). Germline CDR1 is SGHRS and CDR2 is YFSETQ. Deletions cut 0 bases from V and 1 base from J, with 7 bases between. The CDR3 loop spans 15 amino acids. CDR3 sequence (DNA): TGCGCCAGCAGCTTGGCTGGGGGAACTAATGAAAAACTGTTTTTT. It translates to CASSLAGGTNEKLFF.

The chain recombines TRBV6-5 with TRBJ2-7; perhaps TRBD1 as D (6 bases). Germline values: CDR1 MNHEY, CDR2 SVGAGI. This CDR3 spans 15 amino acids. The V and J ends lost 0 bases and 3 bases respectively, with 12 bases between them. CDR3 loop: CASSYSEEGGYEQYF. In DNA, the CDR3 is TGTGCCAGCAGTTACTCGGAGGAAGGGGGCTACGAGCAGTACTTC.

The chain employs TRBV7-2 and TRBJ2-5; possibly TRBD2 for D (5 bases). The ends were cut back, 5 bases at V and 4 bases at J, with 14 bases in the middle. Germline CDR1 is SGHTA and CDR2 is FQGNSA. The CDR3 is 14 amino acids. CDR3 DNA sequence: TGTGCCAGCAGCCCAGAGGGTGGTTCAGAGACCCAGTACTTC. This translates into CASSPEGGSETQYF.

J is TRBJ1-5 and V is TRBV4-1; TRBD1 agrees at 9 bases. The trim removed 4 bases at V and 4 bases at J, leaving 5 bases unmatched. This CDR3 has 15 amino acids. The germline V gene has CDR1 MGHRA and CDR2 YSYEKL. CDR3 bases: TGCGCCAGCAGCCCGGGGACAGGGTTGAATCAGCCCCAGCATTTT. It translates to CASSPGTGLNQPQHF.

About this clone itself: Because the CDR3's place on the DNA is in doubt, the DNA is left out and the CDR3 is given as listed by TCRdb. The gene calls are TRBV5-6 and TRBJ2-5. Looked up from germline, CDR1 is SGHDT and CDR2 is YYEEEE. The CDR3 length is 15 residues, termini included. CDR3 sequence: CASSFRGRYQETQYF.

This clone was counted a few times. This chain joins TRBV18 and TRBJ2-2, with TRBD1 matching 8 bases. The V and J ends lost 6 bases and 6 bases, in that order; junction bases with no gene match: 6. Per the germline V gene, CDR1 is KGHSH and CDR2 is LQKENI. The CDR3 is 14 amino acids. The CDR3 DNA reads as TGTGCCAGCTCCCTGACAGGGGCGGCCGGGGAGCTGTTTTTT. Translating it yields CASSLTGAAGELFF. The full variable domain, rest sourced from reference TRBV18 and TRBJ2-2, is NAGVMQNPRHLVRRRGQEARLRCSPMKGHSHVYWYRQLPEEGLKFMVYLQKENIIDESGMPKERFSAEFPKEGPSILRIQQVVRGDSAAYFCASSLTGAAGELFFGEGSRLTVL.

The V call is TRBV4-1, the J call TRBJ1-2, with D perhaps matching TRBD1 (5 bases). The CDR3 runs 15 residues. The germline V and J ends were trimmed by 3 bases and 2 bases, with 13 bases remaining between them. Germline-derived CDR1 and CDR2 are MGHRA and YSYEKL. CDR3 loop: CASSQGWDRNYGYTF. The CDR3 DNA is TGCGCCAGCAGCCAGGGTTGGGACCGCAACTATGGCTACACCTTC.

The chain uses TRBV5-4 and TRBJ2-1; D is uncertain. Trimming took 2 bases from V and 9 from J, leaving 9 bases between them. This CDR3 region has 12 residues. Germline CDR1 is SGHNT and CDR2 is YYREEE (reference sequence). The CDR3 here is CASSLSYGEQFF. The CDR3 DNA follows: TGTGCCAGCAGCTTATCTTATGGTGAGCAGTTCTTC.

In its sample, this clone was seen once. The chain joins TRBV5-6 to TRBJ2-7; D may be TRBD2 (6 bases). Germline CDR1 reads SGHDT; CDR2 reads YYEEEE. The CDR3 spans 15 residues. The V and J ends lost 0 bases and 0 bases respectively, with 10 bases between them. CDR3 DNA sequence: TGTGCCAGCAGCTTGGGTTGGGAGGACTCCTACGAGCAGTACTTC. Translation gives CASSLGWEDSYEQYF. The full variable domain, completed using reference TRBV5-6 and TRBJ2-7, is DAGVTQSPTHLIKTRGQQVTLRCSPKSGHDTVSWYQQALGQGPQFIFQYYEEEERQRGNFPDRFSGHQFPNYSSELNVNALLLGDSALYLCASSLGWEDSYEQYFGPGTRLTVT.

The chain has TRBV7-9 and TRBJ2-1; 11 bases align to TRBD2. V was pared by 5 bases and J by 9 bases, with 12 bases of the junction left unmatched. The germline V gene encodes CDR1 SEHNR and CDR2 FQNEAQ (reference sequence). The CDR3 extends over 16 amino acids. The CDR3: CASSAGRLAGGGEQFF. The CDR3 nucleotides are TGTGCCAGCAGCGCGGGGCGGCTAGCGGGGGGTGGTGAGCAGTTCTTC.

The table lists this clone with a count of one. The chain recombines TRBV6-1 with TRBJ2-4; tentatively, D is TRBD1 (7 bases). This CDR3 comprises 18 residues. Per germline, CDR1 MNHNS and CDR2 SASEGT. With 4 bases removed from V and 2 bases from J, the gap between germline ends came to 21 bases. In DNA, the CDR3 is TGTGCCAGCAGTGGACTACAGGGGATACTAGCAACCAAAAACATTCAGTACTTC. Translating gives CASSGLQGILATKNIQYF.

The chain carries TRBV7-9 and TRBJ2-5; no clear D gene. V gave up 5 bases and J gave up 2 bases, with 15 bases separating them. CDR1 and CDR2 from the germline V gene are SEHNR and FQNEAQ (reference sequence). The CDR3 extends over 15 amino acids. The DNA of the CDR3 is TGTGCCAGCAGCCCTGCACCGGGTCCTCAAGAGACCCAGTACTTC. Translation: CASSPAPGPQETQYF.

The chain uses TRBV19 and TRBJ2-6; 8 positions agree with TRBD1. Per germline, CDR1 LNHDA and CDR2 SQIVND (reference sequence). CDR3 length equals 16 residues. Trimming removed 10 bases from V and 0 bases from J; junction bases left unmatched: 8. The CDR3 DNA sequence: TGTGCCACCTGCGAACAGGGGGTCTCTGGGGCCAACGTCCTGACTTTC. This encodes CATCEQGVSGANVLTF.

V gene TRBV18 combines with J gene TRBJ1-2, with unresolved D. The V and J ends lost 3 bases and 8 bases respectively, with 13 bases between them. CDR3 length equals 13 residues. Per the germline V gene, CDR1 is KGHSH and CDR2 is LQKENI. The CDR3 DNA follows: TGTGCCAGCTCACCGGAGGACCGCGCGGGCTACACCTTC. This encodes CASSPEDRAGYTF.

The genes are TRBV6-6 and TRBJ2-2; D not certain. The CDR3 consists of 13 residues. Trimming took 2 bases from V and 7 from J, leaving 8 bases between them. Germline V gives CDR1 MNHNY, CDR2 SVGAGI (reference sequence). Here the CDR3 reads CASSYMGFGELFF. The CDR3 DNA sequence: TGTGCCAGCAGTTACATGGGATTCGGGGAGCTGTTTTTT.

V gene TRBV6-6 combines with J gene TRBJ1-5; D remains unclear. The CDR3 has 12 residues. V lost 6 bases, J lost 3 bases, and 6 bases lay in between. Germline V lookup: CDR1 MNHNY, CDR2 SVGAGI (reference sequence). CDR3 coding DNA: TGTGCCAGCAGAGACACCAATCAGCCCCAGCATTTT. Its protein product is CASRDTNQPQHF.

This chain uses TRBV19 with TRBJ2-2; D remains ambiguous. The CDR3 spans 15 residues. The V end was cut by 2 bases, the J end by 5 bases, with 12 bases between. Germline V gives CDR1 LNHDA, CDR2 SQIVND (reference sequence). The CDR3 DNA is TGTGCCAGTAGTATAAAGGGATTAGGGACCGGGGAGCTGTTTTTT. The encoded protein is CASSIKGLGTGELFF.

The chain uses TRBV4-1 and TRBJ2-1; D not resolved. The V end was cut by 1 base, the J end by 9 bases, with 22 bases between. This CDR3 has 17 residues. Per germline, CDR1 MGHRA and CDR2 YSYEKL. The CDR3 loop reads CASSQGIARSHRGEQFF. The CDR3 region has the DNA TGCGCCAGCAGCCAAGGAATAGCAAGATCCCATCGCGGTGAGCAGTTCTTC.

The CDR3 DNA is TGCGCCAGCAGCCAAGATTTCTACAGGGGAAACTATGGCTACACCTTC. Amino acids: CASSQDFYRGNYGYTF. The chain employs TRBV4-3 and TRBJ1-2; 7 positions agree with TRBD1. This CDR3 has 16 amino acids. Germline loops: CDR1 LGHNA, CDR2 YSLEER. The V segment lost 0 bases and the J segment 2 bases; nucleotides outside the gene matches: 6.

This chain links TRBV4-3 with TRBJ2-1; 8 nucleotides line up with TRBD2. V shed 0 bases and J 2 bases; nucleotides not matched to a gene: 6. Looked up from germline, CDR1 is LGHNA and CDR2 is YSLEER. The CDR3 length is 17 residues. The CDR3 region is CASSQDPPGGTYNEQFF. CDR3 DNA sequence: TGCGCCAGCAGCCAAGATCCCCCGGGGGGGACCTACAATGAGCAGTTCTTC.

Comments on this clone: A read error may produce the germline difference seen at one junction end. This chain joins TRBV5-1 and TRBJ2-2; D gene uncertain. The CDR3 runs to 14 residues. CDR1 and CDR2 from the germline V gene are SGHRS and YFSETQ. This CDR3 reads CASSLESKTGELFF. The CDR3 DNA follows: TGCGCCAGCAGCTTGGAGTCGAAAACCGGGGAGCTGTTTTTT.

DNA for the CDR3: TGTGCCAGCAGCGTAGGGGGTAATCAGATCTATGGCTACACCTTC. Translation: CASSVGGNQIYGYTF. The rearrangement uses TRBV9 and TRBJ1-2; D unresolved. The ends were cut back, 0 bases at V and 4 bases at J, with 13 bases in the middle. The length of the CDR3 is 15 residues. From germline, CDR1 is SGDLS and CDR2 YYNGEE.

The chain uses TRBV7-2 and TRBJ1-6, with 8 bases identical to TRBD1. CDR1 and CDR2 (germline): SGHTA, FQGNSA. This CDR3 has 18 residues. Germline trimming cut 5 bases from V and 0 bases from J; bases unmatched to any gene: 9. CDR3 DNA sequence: TGTGCCAGCAGCCCAGGGGGCCCCGACCGCTCCTATAATTCACCCCTCCACTTT. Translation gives CASSPGGPDRSYNSPLHF.

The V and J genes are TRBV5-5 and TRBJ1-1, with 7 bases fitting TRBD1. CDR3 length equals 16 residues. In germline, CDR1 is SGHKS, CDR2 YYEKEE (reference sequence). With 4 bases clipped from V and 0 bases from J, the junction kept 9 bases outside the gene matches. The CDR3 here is CASSPTGRLMNTEAFF. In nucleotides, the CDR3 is TGTGCCAGCAGCCCGACAGGGAGACTTATGAACACTGAAGCTTTCTTT.

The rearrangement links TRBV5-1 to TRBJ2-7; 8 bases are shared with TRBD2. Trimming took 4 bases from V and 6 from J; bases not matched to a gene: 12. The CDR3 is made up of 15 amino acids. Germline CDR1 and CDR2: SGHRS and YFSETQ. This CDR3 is CASSPGLALSGEQYF. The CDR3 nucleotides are TGCGCCAGCAGCCCCGGACTAGCCCTTTCTGGCGAGCAGTACTTC.

CDR3 sequence: CASSLDPGGNTIYF. The CDR3 DNA reads as TGTGCCAGCAGCTTAGATCCAGGGGGAAACACCATATATTTT. The chain joins TRBV7-2 to TRBJ1-3; D might be TRBD1 (5 bases). Trimming cost V 1 base and J 4 bases, with 8 bases left between them. CDR3 length: 14 amino acids. CDR1 is SGHTA and CDR2 is FQGNSA in the germline V gene.

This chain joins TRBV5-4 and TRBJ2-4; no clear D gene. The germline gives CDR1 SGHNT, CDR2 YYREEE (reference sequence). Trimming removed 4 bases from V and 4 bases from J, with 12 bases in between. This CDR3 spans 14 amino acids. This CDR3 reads CASSPPDGKNIQYF. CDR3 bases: TGTGCCAGCAGCCCCCCCGACGGGAAAAACATTCAGTACTTC.

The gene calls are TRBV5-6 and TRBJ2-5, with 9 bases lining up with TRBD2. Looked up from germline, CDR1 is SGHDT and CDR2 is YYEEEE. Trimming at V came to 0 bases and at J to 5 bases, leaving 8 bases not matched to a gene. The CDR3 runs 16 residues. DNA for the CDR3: TGTGCCAGCAGCTTGGATTTGTTAGGACTAGCGGAGACCCAGTACTTC. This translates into CASSLDLLGLAETQYF. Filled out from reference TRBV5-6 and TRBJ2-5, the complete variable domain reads DAGVTQSPTHLIKTRGQQVTLRCSPKSGHDTVSWYQQALGQGPQFIFQYYEEEERQRGNFPDRFSGHQFPNYSSELNVNALLLGDSALYLCASSLDLLGLAETQYFGPGTRLLVL.

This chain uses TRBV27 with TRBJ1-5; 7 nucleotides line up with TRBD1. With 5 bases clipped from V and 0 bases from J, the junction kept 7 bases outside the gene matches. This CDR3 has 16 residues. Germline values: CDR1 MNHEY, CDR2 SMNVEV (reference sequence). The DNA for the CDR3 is TGTGCCAGCAGTCTTAGGTACAGGGGTAGCAATCAGCCCCAGCATTTT. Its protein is CASSLRYRGSNQPQHF.

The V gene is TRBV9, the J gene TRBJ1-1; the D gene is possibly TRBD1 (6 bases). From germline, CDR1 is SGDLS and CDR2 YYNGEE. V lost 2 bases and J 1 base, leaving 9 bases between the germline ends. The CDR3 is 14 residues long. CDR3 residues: CASSVTGKNTEAFF. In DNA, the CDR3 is TGTGCCAGCAGCGTGACAGGCAAGAACACTGAAGCTTTCTTT.

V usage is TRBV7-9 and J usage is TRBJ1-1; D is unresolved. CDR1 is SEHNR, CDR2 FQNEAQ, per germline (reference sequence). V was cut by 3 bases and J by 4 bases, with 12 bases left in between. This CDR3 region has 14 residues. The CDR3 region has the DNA TGTGCCAGCAGCTTTGGTCAGACTGTCACTGAAGCTTTCTTT. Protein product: CASSFGQTVTEAFF.

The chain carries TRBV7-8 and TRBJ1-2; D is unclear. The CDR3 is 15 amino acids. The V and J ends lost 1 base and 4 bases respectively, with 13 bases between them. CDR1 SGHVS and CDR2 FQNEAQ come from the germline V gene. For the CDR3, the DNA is TGTGCCAGCAGCTTAGGAGGTCAAGTAGCCTATGGCTACACCTTC. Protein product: CASSLGGQVAYGYTF.